The 12 T cell receptor beta chains given below trace back to one sample, sequenced in a study of Graves' ophthalmopathy and Graves' hyperthyroidism. The authors amplified TCR beta CDR3 regions, and they did so from RNA transcripts for repertoire sequencing. The workflow started with a first-round RT-PCR run with HTBI primers and then moved on to a second-round multiplex PCR. Using its own MiXCR run on the multiplex PCR reads, TCRdb lists one record per CDR3 protein. The profile covers some 1.1 million distinct CDR3 sequences, with about two fifths appearing a single time and 11% taken by the ten largest. The source material was peripheral blood or thyroid tissue (not recorded which). These receptors were collected from an adult man with Graves' hyperthyroidism.

This clonotype was observed a handful of times. This chain uses TRBV24-1 with TRBJ1-2; TRBD1 aligns across 9 bases. Per the germline V gene, CDR1 is KGHDR and CDR2 is SFDVKD. The J segment lost 8 bases and the V segment lost 2 bases, leaving 5 bases of the junction unmatched. The CDR3 sequence is 14 residues long. The DNA of the CDR3 is TGTGCCACCAGTGATTCGGGACAGGGAAGAGGCTACACCTTC. Amino acid sequence: CATSDSGQGRGYTF.

CDR3 sequence (DNA): TGTGCCAGCAGTAGGGACACGCAAAAACTGTTTTTT. Translating gives CASSRDTQKLFF. The V gene is TRBV2, the J gene TRBJ1-4; TRBD1 might be the D (6 bases). The CDR3 loop spans 12 amino acids. With 5 bases removed from V and 9 bases from J, the gap between germline ends came to 10 bases. Germline-derived CDR1 and CDR2 are SNHLY and FYNNEI.

This clonotype showed up just a few times. The gene calls are TRBV7-2 and TRBJ2-2; 7 nucleotides agree with TRBD2. This CDR3 spans 15 amino acids. Germline V CDR1 and CDR2: SGHTA, FQGNSA. With 6 bases clipped from V and 6 bases from J, the junction kept 10 bases outside the gene matches. CDR3 sequence: CASSRGLVVAGELFF. For the CDR3, the DNA is TGTGCCAGCAGTCGTGGACTAGTGGTGGCCGGGGAGCTGTTTTTT.

This clonotype was counted ten times or more. This chain connects TRBV7-9 to TRBJ2-2; D might be TRBD2 (6 bases). Germline CDR1 is SEHNR and CDR2 is FQNEAQ (reference sequence). V lost 7 bases to trimming and J lost 6 bases, with 15 bases between them. The CDR3 is 14 amino acids. For the CDR3, the DNA is TGTGCCAGCACCGATACGGGGGTTGCCGGGGAGCTGTTTTTT. Translating it yields CASTDTGVAGELFF.

This clonotype was seen ten or more times. The rearrangement uses TRBV7-9 and TRBJ2-7; D possibly corresponds to TRBD1 (5 bases). Trimming removed 6 bases from V and 0 bases from J, with 9 bases in between. CDR1 is SEHNR, CDR2 FQNEAQ, per germline (reference sequence). This CDR3 comprises 13 residues. CDR3 protein: CASSPGNSYEQYF. The CDR3 nucleotides are TGTGCCAGCAGTCCAGGGAACTCCTACGAGCAGTACTTC.

This clonotype showed up just a few times. The V and J genes are TRBV29-1 and TRBJ2-2; possible D gene TRBD2, 6 bases. The CDR3 has 13 residues. Germline V lookup: CDR1 SQVTM, CDR2 ANQGSEA. The germline V and J ends were trimmed by 4 bases and 1 base, with 7 bases remaining between them. CDR3 amino acids: CSVVGGNTGELFF. For the CDR3, the DNA is TGCAGCGTTGTCGGGGGGAACACCGGGGAGCTGTTTTTT.

This clonotype showed up many times. The rearrangement joins TRBV7-3 to TRBJ1-1, with a possible D match to TRBD1 (5 bases). The CDR3 is 13 residues long. V lost 2 bases, J lost 7 bases, and 11 bases lay in between. Germline-derived CDR1 and CDR2 are SGHTA and FQGTGA. The CDR3 coding sequence is TGTGCCAGCAGCTTAGAAGGGGACGGTGAAGCTTTCTTT. Residues: CASSLEGDGEAFF.

This clonotype was seen repeatedly, ten times or more. The chain joins TRBV7-9 to TRBJ2-7; 8 bases agree with TRBD1. The CDR3 runs 12 residues. Per the germline V gene, CDR1 is SEHNR and CDR2 is FQNEAQ (reference sequence). J was trimmed by 12 bases and V by 5 bases; bases with no gene match: 9. CDR3 amino acids: CASSLDRVSMYF. CDR3 DNA sequence: TGTGCCAGCAGCCTGGACAGGGTGAGCATGTACTTC.

Many counts were recorded for this clonotype. This chain joins TRBV10-3 and TRBJ1-4; perhaps TRBD1 as D (5 bases). Looked up from germline, CDR1 is ENHRY and CDR2 is SYGVKD. CDR3 length equals 12 residues. Trimming stripped 6 bases from V and 8 bases from J, with 10 bases between. The CDR3 coding sequence is TGTGCCATCAGCCCCGAGGGGGAAAAACTGTTTTTT. Its translation: CAISPEGEKLFF.

The table lists this clonotype with a count of one. This sequence joins TRBV20-1 and TRBJ2-5; D is unresolved. Trimming removed 0 bases from V and 5 bases from J, with 10 bases in between. The CDR3 totals 13 residues. CDR1 and CDR2 from the germline V gene are DFQATT and SNEGSKA (reference sequence). CDR3 bases: TGCAGTGCTAGAGACATAAGTTTGGAGACCCAGTACTTC. Encoded protein: CSARDISLETQYF.

This clonotype showed up just a few times. The chain employs TRBV5-1 and TRBJ2-7, with TRBD2 identical over 9 bases. CDR1 SGHRS and CDR2 YFSETQ come from the germline V gene. V dropped 6 bases and J dropped 5; count of bases not matched to a gene: 9. The CDR3 loop spans 14 amino acids. CDR3 coding DNA: TGCGCCAGCACTGCCGGGACTAGCTGGAACGAGCAGTACTTC. Protein product: CASTAGTSWNEQYF. Supplemented by reference TRBV5-1 and TRBJ2-7, the full variable domain reads KAGVTQTPRYLIKTRGQQVTLSCSPISGHRSVSWYQQTPGQGLQFLFEYFSETQRNKGNFPGRFSGRQFSNSRSEMNVSTLELGDSALYLCASTAGTSWNEQYFGPGTRLTVT.

This chain's CDR3 is CASSGQGAVEKLFF. CDR3 sequence (DNA): TGTGCCAGCAGCGGACAGGGGGCAGTTGAAAAACTGTTTTTT. The gene calls are TRBV12-3 or TRBV12-4 and TRBJ1-4; 11 nucleotides agree with TRBD1. This CDR3 is built from 14 residues. The J segment lost 7 bases and the V segment lost 6 bases, leaving 4 bases of the junction unmatched.